This T cell receptor beta chain appears in the sequencing data of a study of blood T cell repertoires in COVID-19. Study summary: The cDNA or gDNA used as material had been derived from T cells, B-cell-depleted T cells, or PBMCs.

Method: immunoSEQ multiplex PCR; TCRdb's copy keeps in-frame clones and lacks some. The sample records some 150,000 clones, about four fifths being singletons. This clone is a singleton in its sample. Germline V gives CDR1 SGHNT, CDR2 YYREEE (reference sequence). The V and J ends lost 4 bases and 4 bases, in that order; junction bases with no gene match: 7. The CDR3 contains 14 residues. The chain couples TRBV5-4 to TRBJ1-1, with 7 bases fitting TRBD1. Material for sequencing was peripheral blood. This clonotype was obtained from a woman of 80 years or more with acute or convalescent COVID-19. The CDR3 nucleotides are TGTGCCAGCAGCCCTGGACAGGTGAGCACTGAAGCTTTCTTT. Amino acids: CASSPGQVSTEAFF.